The TCR beta chain described here comes from a study of cytomegalovirus exposure and HLA in healthy donors. Points from the study as a whole: High sensitivity and specificity were reportedly achieved when the classifier diagnosed cytomegalovirus status.

The study sampled nominally healthy donors, though unrecorded immune exposures were likely. This clone was recorded a few times. Its antigen is not known. PCR primers comprised 60 Vbeta and 13 Jbeta primers. Clones were read by immunoSEQ multiplex PCR, and TCRdb kept only the in-frame ones, dropping some. Of 95,000 to 130,000 clones listed, 9% to 10% were seen once; the top ten hold 3%. Germline loops: CDR1 MNHNS, CDR2 SASEGT. V lost 7 bases to trimming and J lost 1 base, with 14 bases between them. This CDR3 spans 15 amino acids. This TCR was recovered from a man younger than 40 in good health and CMV-seronegative. Specimen: PBMCs. This chain uses TRBV6-1 with TRBJ1-3; TRBD1 might be the D (5 bases). CDR3 protein: CASNSQGFSGNTIYF. Here the CDR3 DNA reads TGTGCCAGCAATTCGCAGGGATTTTCTGGAAACACCATATATTTT.